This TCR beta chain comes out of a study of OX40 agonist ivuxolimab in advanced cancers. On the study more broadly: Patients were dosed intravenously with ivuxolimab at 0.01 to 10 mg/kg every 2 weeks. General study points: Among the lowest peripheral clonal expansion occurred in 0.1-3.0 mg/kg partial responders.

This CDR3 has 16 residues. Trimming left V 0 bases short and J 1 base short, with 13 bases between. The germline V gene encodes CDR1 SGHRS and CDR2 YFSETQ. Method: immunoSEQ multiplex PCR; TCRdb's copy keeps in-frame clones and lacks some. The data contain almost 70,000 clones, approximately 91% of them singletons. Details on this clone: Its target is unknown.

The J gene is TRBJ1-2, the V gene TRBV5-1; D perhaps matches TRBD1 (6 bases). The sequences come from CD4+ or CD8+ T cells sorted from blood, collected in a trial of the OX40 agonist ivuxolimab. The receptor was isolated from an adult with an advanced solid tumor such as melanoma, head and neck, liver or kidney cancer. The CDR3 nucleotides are TGCGCCAGCAGCTTGGACAGGGCACAGGATAACTATGGCTACACCTTC. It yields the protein CASSLDRAQDNYGYTF.